This T cell receptor (beta chain) originates from a study of ipilimumab plus nivolumab after autologous stem cell transplantation (dated by TCRdb to the early 2020s). About the full investigation: A median of 5 ipilimumab doses and 8 nivolumab doses was received by trial patients. Patients in the myeloma cohort were either high-risk and transplant-naive or had relapsed within 3 years of a first autologous transplant. Patients undergoing autologous transplant for high-risk diffuse large B cell lymphoma, mature T cell lymphoma, or multiple myeloma were enrolled in the trial. The intent-to-treat population of the trial consisted of around 40 patients.

Library preparation employed the immunoSEQ multiplex PCR assay. TCRdb limited this immuneACCESS table to in-frame rearrangements with V and J called. A share of clones is missing; checked studies link under half to unresolved V genes, and the rest is unexplained. This sample gives about 43,000 clones in total; 70% to 90% of them show up just once. Of the sample, nearly 0.9% is held by the ten largest clones. In the germline V gene, CDR1 corresponds to KGHSH and CDR2 to LQKENI. Unmatched junction bases come to 6, with V trimmed by 2 bases and J by 8 bases. From the cysteine through the phenylalanine, the CDR3 covers 15 amino acids. Only the CDR3 region is kept as DNA, spanning 45 bases read in frame from base 1. What the research found in general, with its limitations: The authors concluded that, as post-transplant consolidation, combined checkpoint inhibition appeared tolerable. The authors stated that profiles of the T cell receptor repertoire, regulatory T cell phenotype and gut microbiota provided a biologic rationale for studying this approach further.

Checkpoint therapy began 14 to 28 days after autologous transplant, with ipilimumab given at 1 mg/kg intravenously on day 1 of selected weeks. Patients received nivolumab at 3 mg/kg intravenously on day 1 of weeks 1, 4, 7, 10, and every two weeks through week 26. The study was a Phase Ib clinical trial testing combined checkpoint inhibition with ipilimumab and nivolumab as consolidation after autologous stem cell transplantation. Comments on this clone: Its antigen remains unidentified. The sample holds no much larger clone one base away, and base qualities are not on file.

The receptor's source is a male donor with multiple myeloma. The receptor chain draws on TRBV18 and TRBJ1-6, with 7 bases matching TRBD1. Here the sequenced sample was PBMCs, taken in a trial of ipilimumab plus nivolumab as post-transplant consolidation. The CDR3 loop reads CASSPTQGWDSPLHF. The DNA is TGTGCCAGCTCACCAACACAGGGGTGGGATTCACCCCTCCACTTT. Reference TRBV18 and TRBJ1-6 genes cover what lies past the CDR3, so the full variable domain is NAGVMQNPRHLVRRRGQEARLRCSPMKGHSHVYWYRQLPEEGLKFMVYLQKENIIDESGMPKERFSAEFPKEGPSILRIQQVVRGDSAAYFCASSPTQGWDSPLHFGNGTRLTVT.